The rows below give T cell receptor beta chains drawn from one sample of a study of blood T cell repertoires in COVID-19. Assay: immunoSEQ multiplex PCR; the TCRdb copy retains only in-frame clones and omits some. The sample has approximately 150,000 clones, around 85% seen once; the top ten hold roughly 8.4%. Material for sequencing was peripheral blood. The receptors originated from a woman of 80 years or more with COVID-19, enrolled during active disease. CDR3s include the opening cysteine and the closing phenylalanine or tryptophan. D genes are given only for firm matches. The size of a clone is reported for some rows only, either as once, few or many, or as a class for expanded clones.

cdr3_aa: CASSEQGNLYEQYF
cdr3_nt: TGTGCCAGCAGTGAACAGGGGAACCTCTACGAGCAGTACTTC
d_call: -
v_call: TRBV2
clone_size: few
j_call: TRBJ2-7

cdr3_aa: CATSEHKSYNEQFF
cdr3_nt: TGTGCCACCAGTGAGCACAAATCCTACAATGAGCAGTTCTTC
d_call: -
v_call: TRBV24-1
clone_size: -
j_call: TRBJ2-1

cdr3_aa: CASSLAAIQETQYF
cdr3_nt: TGCGCCAGCAGCTTGGCTGCGATCCAAGAGACCCAGTACTTC
d_call: -
v_call: TRBV5-1
clone_size: -
j_call: TRBJ2-5

cdr3_aa: CASAGGSYGYTF
cdr3_nt: TGTGCCAGCGCGGGGGGCAGCTATGGCTACACCTTC
d_call: -
v_call: TRBV19
clone_size: -
j_call: TRBJ1-2

cdr3_aa: CASSPRSLAGELFF
cdr3_nt: TGTGCCAGCAGCCCCAGGTCCCTGGCCGGGGAGCTGTTTTTT
d_call: -
v_call: TRBV9
clone_size: -
j_call: TRBJ2-2

cdr3_aa: CATSRGQGNNQPQHF
cdr3_nt: TGTGCCACCAGCAGAGGACAGGGGAACAATCAGCCCCAGCATTTT
d_call: TRBD1
v_call: TRBV15
clone_size: -
j_call: TRBJ1-5

cdr3_aa: CASSFQGGAVAGELFF
cdr3_nt: TGTGCCAGCAGTTTTCAAGGGGGGGCGGTTGCCGGGGAGCTGTTTTTT
d_call: -
v_call: TRBV28
clone_size: -
j_call: TRBJ2-2

cdr3_aa: CASSARVQPQHF
cdr3_nt: TGTGCCAGCAGCGCCCGGGTTCAGCCCCAGCATTTT
d_call: -
v_call: TRBV6-2/TRBV6-3
clone_size: -
j_call: TRBJ1-5

cdr3_aa: CASNRAMMNTEAFF
cdr3_nt: TGCGCCAGCAACAGGGCTATGATGAACACTGAAGCTTTCTTT
d_call: -
v_call: TRBV5-1
clone_size: once
j_call: TRBJ1-1

cdr3_aa: CASSLVSGYTEAFF
cdr3_nt: TGTGCCAGCAGCTTGGTTTCGGGGTACACTGAAGCTTTCTTT
d_call: -
v_call: TRBV5-6
clone_size: few
j_call: TRBJ1-1

cdr3_aa: CASSGSGRVGGELFF
cdr3_nt: TGTGCCAGCAGCGGTAGCGGGAGGGTCGGCGGGGAGCTGTTTTTT
d_call: TRBD2
v_call: TRBV9
clone_size: -
j_call: TRBJ2-2

cdr3_aa: CASSISRGNIRSPLHF
cdr3_nt: TGTGCCAGTAGTATTTCCCGGGGGAATATCCGGTCACCCCTCCACTTT
d_call: -
v_call: TRBV19
clone_size: -
j_call: TRBJ1-6

cdr3_aa: CASRLRGQAVYEQYF
cdr3_nt: TGTGCCAGCAGACTAAGGGGACAGGCCGTCTACGAGCAGTACTTC
d_call: TRBD1
v_call: TRBV6-5
clone_size: -
j_call: TRBJ2-7

cdr3_aa: CASSRQAPDEKLFF
cdr3_nt: TGTGCCAGCAGTCGACAGGCCCCGGATGAAAAACTGTTTTTT
d_call: -
v_call: TRBV2
clone_size: -
j_call: TRBJ1-4

cdr3_aa: CASSVSAGVDIQYF
cdr3_nt: TGTGCCAGCAGCGTAAGCGCAGGGGTGGACATTCAGTACTTC
d_call: -
v_call: TRBV9
clone_size: -
j_call: TRBJ2-4

cdr3_aa: CASSQVPGGEAFF
cdr3_nt: TGTGCCAGCAGCCAAGTGCCAGGGGGTGAAGCTTTCTTT
d_call: TRBD1
v_call: TRBV3-1/TRBV3-2
clone_size: -
j_call: TRBJ1-1

cdr3_aa: CASSLAGNRDRGWNTEAFF
cdr3_nt: TGTGCCAGCAGCTTGGCAGGCAACCGGGACAGGGGATGGAACACTGAAGCTTTCTTT
d_call: TRBD1
v_call: TRBV5-8
clone_size: -
j_call: TRBJ1-1

cdr3_aa: CASSQGTGSISPLHF
cdr3_nt: TGTGCCAGCAGCCAAGGGACAGGCTCTATTTCACCCCTCCACTTT
d_call: TRBD1
v_call: TRBV3-1/TRBV3-2
clone_size: -
j_call: TRBJ1-6

cdr3_aa: CASSLAFIQPFRNEQFF
cdr3_nt: TGCGCCAGCAGCTTGGCCTTTATACAGCCGTTTAGGAATGAGCAGTTCTTC
d_call: -
v_call: TRBV5-1
clone_size: -
j_call: TRBJ2-1

cdr3_aa: CASSPPSTGATYGYTF
cdr3_nt: TGTGCCAGCTCGCCACCCTCGACAGGGGCGACCTATGGCTACACCTTC
d_call: TRBD1
v_call: TRBV18
clone_size: -
j_call: TRBJ1-2

cdr3_aa: CASSLVAGVGTDTQYF
cdr3_nt: TGTGCCAGCAGCTTGGTCGCGGGGGTGGGCACAGATACGCAGTATTTT
d_call: TRBD2
v_call: TRBV5-5
clone_size: -
j_call: TRBJ2-3

cdr3_aa: CASSSGNQPQHF
cdr3_nt: TGTGCCAGCTCATCCGGGAATCAGCCCCAGCATTTT
d_call: -
v_call: TRBV18
clone_size: -
j_call: TRBJ1-5

cdr3_aa: CASGLGGSREQFF
cdr3_nt: TGTGCTAGTGGTTTGGGTGGTAGCAGAGAGCAGTTCTTC
d_call: -
v_call: TRBV12-5
clone_size: -
j_call: TRBJ2-1

cdr3_aa: CASSLVSGGYGANVLTF
cdr3_nt: TGTGCCAGCAGCTTAGTTAGCGGGGGTTACGGGGCCAACGTCCTGACTTTC
d_call: TRBD2
v_call: TRBV7-9
clone_size: once
j_call: TRBJ2-6

cdr3_aa: CAWSGGALWGYTF
cdr3_nt: TGTGCCTGGTCGGGGGGGGCACTATGGGGCTACACCTTC
d_call: -
v_call: TRBV30
clone_size: -
j_call: TRBJ1-2

cdr3_aa: CASSLDSGELFF
cdr3_nt: TGTGCCAGCAGCTTAGACTCCGGGGAGCTGTTTTTT
d_call: -
v_call: TRBV7-3
clone_size: once
j_call: TRBJ2-2

cdr3_aa: CAPMPLAGKQYF
cdr3_nt: TGTGCCCCAATGCCACTAGCGGGAAAGCAGTACTTC
d_call: TRBD2
v_call: TRBV24-1
clone_size: -
j_call: TRBJ2-7

cdr3_aa: CASSFVAFDVTTNEKLFF
cdr3_nt: TGTGCCAGCAGCTTTGTGGCCTTCGATGTGACAACTAATGAAAAACTGTTTTTT
d_call: -
v_call: TRBV12-1
clone_size: once
j_call: TRBJ1-4

cdr3_aa: CATSDRQGGEETQYF
cdr3_nt: TGTGCCACCAGTGACCGACAGGGGGGGGAAGAGACCCAGTACTTC
d_call: TRBD1
v_call: TRBV24-1
clone_size: -
j_call: TRBJ2-5

cdr3_aa: CASSEGQLPSYEQYF
cdr3_nt: TGTGCCAGCAGCGAAGGACAGCTGCCTTCCTACGAGCAGTACTTC
d_call: -
v_call: TRBV7-9
clone_size: -
j_call: TRBJ2-7

cdr3_aa: CASSRAPGETQYF
cdr3_nt: TGTGCCAGCAGTCGCGCCCCGGGGGAGACCCAGTACTTC
d_call: -
v_call: TRBV2
clone_size: -
j_call: TRBJ2-5

cdr3_aa: CASSRTGEYEQYF
cdr3_nt: TGTGCCAGCAGTAGGACAGGGGAATACGAGCAGTACTTC
d_call: TRBD1
v_call: TRBV5-6
clone_size: -
j_call: TRBJ2-7

cdr3_aa: CASSRDRDGFEQYF
cdr3_nt: TGTGCCAGCAGTCGGGACAGGGACGGTTTCGAGCAGTACTTC
d_call: TRBD1
v_call: TRBV3-1/TRBV3-2
clone_size: -
j_call: TRBJ2-7

cdr3_aa: CASSSATGLGYTF
cdr3_nt: TGTGCCAGCAGCTCCGCTACAGGGCTTGGCTACACCTTC
d_call: -
v_call: TRBV7-9
clone_size: -
j_call: TRBJ1-2

cdr3_aa: CASSSGSSNTEAFF
cdr3_nt: TGTGCCAGCAGCTCAGGGTCATCGAACACTGAAGCTTTCTTT
d_call: -
v_call: TRBV7-2
clone_size: -
j_call: TRBJ1-1

cdr3_aa: CASSLAAGKAYEQYF
cdr3_nt: TGTGCCAGCAGCTTGGCGGCAGGCAAGGCCTACGAGCAGTACTTC
d_call: -
v_call: TRBV5-4
clone_size: -
j_call: TRBJ2-7

cdr3_aa: CADRGQANEKLFF
cdr3_nt: TGTGCCGACAGGGGGCAGGCTAATGAAAAACTGTTTTTT
d_call: TRBD1
v_call: TRBV9
clone_size: -
j_call: TRBJ1-4

cdr3_aa: CASSTTLGGTGDSPLHF
cdr3_nt: TGTGCCAGCAGCACAACTCTAGGGGGGACAGGCGATTCACCCCTCCACTTT
d_call: TRBD1
v_call: TRBV7-8
clone_size: -
j_call: TRBJ1-6

cdr3_aa: CASSLDRGVNEQFF
cdr3_nt: TGTGCCAGCAGCCTGGACAGGGGGGTCAATGAGCAGTTCTTC
d_call: TRBD1
v_call: TRBV7-2
clone_size: -
j_call: TRBJ2-1

cdr3_aa: CASSLGPMGSRQKLFF
cdr3_nt: TGTGCCAGCAGCTTAGGCCCCATGGGTTCGAGGCAAAAACTGTTTTTT
d_call: -
v_call: TRBV13
clone_size: -
j_call: TRBJ1-4

cdr3_aa: CASSFLGLASGEQYF
cdr3_nt: TGCGCCAGCAGCTTCCTCGGCCTGGCCTCGGGGGAGCAGTACTTC
d_call: -
v_call: TRBV5-1
clone_size: -
j_call: TRBJ2-7

cdr3_aa: CASRQTGPSDTQYF
cdr3_nt: TGTGCCAGCAGGCAGACAGGGCCGTCAGATACGCAGTATTTT
d_call: TRBD1
v_call: TRBV2
clone_size: -
j_call: TRBJ2-3

cdr3_aa: CASSDINRGKHEQYF
cdr3_nt: TGTGCCAGCAGTGACATTAATCGGGGGAAGCACGAGCAGTACTTC
d_call: -
v_call: TRBV6-1
clone_size: -
j_call: TRBJ2-7

cdr3_aa: CASSVSGSLPRGDNEQFF
cdr3_nt: TGTGCCAGCAGCGTAAGCGGGAGTTTGCCCAGGGGCGACAATGAGCAGTTCTTC
d_call: TRBD2
v_call: TRBV9
clone_size: -
j_call: TRBJ2-1

cdr3_aa: CAIGATSGGYTQYF
cdr3_nt: TGTGCCATCGGGGCGACTAGCGGGGGTTATACGCAGTATTTT
d_call: TRBD2
v_call: TRBV10-3
clone_size: -
j_call: TRBJ2-3

cdr3_aa: CASSELGGSKNIQYF
cdr3_nt: TGTGCCAGCAGTGAATTAGGGGGTTCCAAAAACATTCAGTACTTC
d_call: -
v_call: TRBV25-1
clone_size: -
j_call: TRBJ2-4

cdr3_aa: CASRSEGKGEAFF
cdr3_nt: TGTGCCAGCAGATCCGAGGGTAAGGGTGAAGCTTTCTTT
d_call: -
v_call: TRBV25-1
clone_size: -
j_call: TRBJ1-1

cdr3_aa: CASSYTAMNTEAFF
cdr3_nt: TGTGCCAGCAGTTACACAGCCATGAACACTGAAGCTTTCTTT
d_call: -
v_call: TRBV6-5
clone_size: -
j_call: TRBJ1-1

cdr3_aa: CATQDSYNSPLHF
cdr3_nt: TGTGCCACCCAGGACAGTTATAATTCACCCCTCCACTTT
d_call: -
v_call: TRBV24-1
clone_size: -
j_call: TRBJ1-6

cdr3_aa: CASSPGLNEQFF
cdr3_nt: TGTGCCAGCTCACCTGGGCTAAATGAGCAGTTCTTC
d_call: -
v_call: TRBV18
clone_size: -
j_call: TRBJ2-1

cdr3_aa: CASSEMGWARLLAYEQYF
cdr3_nt: TGTGCCAGCAGTGAAATGGGTTGGGCCCGTCTACTCGCCTACGAGCAGTACTTC
d_call: -
v_call: TRBV6-1
clone_size: -
j_call: TRBJ2-7

cdr3_aa: CASSPRLAGGDEQFF
cdr3_nt: TGTGCCAGCAGCCCCCGACTAGCGGGAGGGGATGAGCAGTTCTTC
d_call: TRBD2
v_call: TRBV14
clone_size: -
j_call: TRBJ2-1

cdr3_aa: CASSYLDRHYEQYF
cdr3_nt: TGTGCCAGCAGTTACTTGGACAGGCACTACGAGCAGTACTTC
d_call: TRBD1
v_call: TRBV6-5
clone_size: -
j_call: TRBJ2-7